The rows below give T cell receptor beta chains drawn from one sample of a study of OX40 agonist ivuxolimab in advanced cancers. Method: immunoSEQ multiplex PCR; TCRdb's copy keeps in-frame clones and lacks some. In the table there are around 76,000 clones, 80% to 90% of which are singletons. Sequencing was performed on CD4+ or CD8+ T cells sorted from blood, taken in a trial of the OX40 agonist ivuxolimab. All receptors come from an adult with an advanced solid tumor such as melanoma, head and neck, liver or kidney cancer. CDR3s leave out the opening cysteine and the closing phenylalanine or tryptophan. Rows give clone size only sometimes, using once, few, many, or a class for an expanded clone.

>TRBJ2-7|.|TRBV25-1
ASSELGGRIYEQY
>TRBJ2-5|.|TRBV20-1
SARGQETQY
>TRBJ1-1|.|TRBV29-1
SVGRPWGTEAF
>TRBJ2-6|.|TRBV6-5
ASSRQSGANVLT
>TRBJ1-1|.|TRBV29-1
SGGAGLNTEAF
>TRBJ1-1|few|TRBV18
ASSQSSGASTEAF
>TRBJ1-1|.|TRBV6-5
ASKQNTEAF
>TRBJ1-5|few|TRBV6-5
ASRQGKGSNQPQH
>TRBJ1-2|.|TRBV6-5
ASSYSWGGSGYT
>TRBJ1-1|.|TRBV6-6
ASSLTGIGGTEAF
>TRBJ1-5|.|TRBV10-3
AISESLGAGNQPQH
>TRBJ2-5|.|TRBV7-2
ASSLLTGEWETQY
>TRBJ1-5|.|TRBV7-2
ASSPGQGSQPQH
>TRBJ1-6|few|TRBV6-1
ASSEGWGGGALINSPLH
>TRBJ2-7|.|TRBV18
ASSPRDAHEQY
>TRBJ1-1|.|TRBV4-3
ASSSRDTEAF
>TRBJ2-1|.|TRBV29-1
SVVSVAPYNEQF
>TRBJ2-3|.|TRBV7-2
ASSLAGLSTDTQY
>TRBJ1-4|few|TRBV20-1
SLFKEKLF
>TRBJ1-4|.|TRBV25-1
ASSGTNEKLF
>TRBJ1-5|.|TRBV15
ATSREQGYQPQH
>TRBJ1-4|few|TRBV4-3
ASSQDFGGRLGEKLF
>TRBJ2-7|.|TRBV5-1
ASSLDTPYEQY
>TRBJ1-2|.|TRBV28
ASSFSYLDSYGYT
>TRBJ1-6|few|TRBV27
ASSPGTVNSPLH
>TRBJ1-3|.|TRBV4-3
ASSRGRQAGNTIY
>TRBJ1-1|.|TRBV2
ASKRDTEAF
>TRBJ1-2|.|TRBV10-3
AISESRSLQGYT
>TRBJ2-1|.|TRBV9
ASARRGAGDNEQF
>TRBJ2-3|.|TRBV7-2
ASSSFRDTQY
>TRBJ2-5|.|TRBV5-4
ASSFRLAGGQETQY
>TRBJ2-4|.|TRBV27
ASSLMGATKNIQY
>TRBJ2-2|.|TRBV4-2
ASSPLTTGELF